This TCR beta chain emerged from a study of a mutant IDH1 vaccine in newly diagnosed glioma. Study-level background: In some groups vaccination began 4-6 weeks post-radiotherapy; others received it with temozolomide. Averaging around 42 years of age, treated patients were roughly 60% male and approximately 38% female.

Libraries were prepared by immunoSEQ multiplex PCR; TCRdb keeps only in-frame clonotypes and omits some of them. The data hold approximately 80,000 clones, with 75% to 95% observed a single time. Time point of the sample: week 5, during vaccination. In every dose of vaccine, 300 ug of mutant IDH1 20-mer peptide was given alongside topical imiquimod. Astrocytomas found in donors were new, WHO grade 3 or 4, IDH1-mutant and ATRX-lost. Concerning this clone itself: What it binds is not known.

This CDR3 region has 14 residues. Between the trimmed V and J ends, which lost 2 bases and 7 bases, there was a span of 14 bases. Germline V gene lookup returns CDR1 SNHLY and CDR2 FYNNEI. The rearrangement joins TRBV2 to TRBJ1-2, with unresolved D. This sequence was found in a woman between 45 and 65 years old with glioma. Here the sequenced sample was PBMCs, taken from a glioma patient whose treatment included an IDH1 peptide vaccine. The CDR3 loop is CASSENKGSSGYTF. CDR3 bases: TGTGCCAGCAGTGAAAATAAGGGCTCTAGTGGCTACACCTTC.